This T cell receptor (beta chain) was sequenced for a study of regulatory T cells in long-lasting Graves disease. CDR3 length: 13 residues. In germline, CDR1 is SGDLS, CDR2 YYNGEE. V was cut by 3 bases and J by 5 bases, with 10 bases left in between. For TCR beta, libraries came from iRepertoire HTBI primers and Arm-PCR of CDR3 regions. One entry per CDR3 protein, called by TCRdb with MiXCR from the multiplex PCR reads. The sample holds almost 450,000 distinct CDR3 sequences, roughly 15% seen once. This clonotype was counted between two and nine times. Time point here: newly diagnosed GD, antithyroid drugs for less than 3 months. After RNA was extracted from PBMCs, the TCR library was made from it. Another study also made use of these data, one on T cells in Graves' hyperthyroidism and ophthalmopathy.

The chain links TRBV9 to TRBJ2-3; D might be TRBD1 (6 bases). This sample comprised peripheral blood mononuclear cells (PBMCs), obtained at new diagnosis, from a patient treated with antithyroid drugs. The TCR sequence derives from a woman aged 25-40 years with Graves disease. CDR3 nucleotides: TGTGCCAGCAGCGAAACAGGGTTAGATACGCAGTATTTT. It specifies CASSETGLDTQYF.